This record looks at one T cell receptor (beta chain) sequence and its context. Treatment indicated: randomized to nivolumab then ipilimumab (arm A) or the reverse (arm B). Assay used: immunoSEQ multiplex PCR; TCRdb lists only in-frame clones, some missing. This table holds about 9,000 clones, 25% to 30% found once. These data are taken from a study of sequential checkpoint blockade in melanoma. About the research overall: First-line arms were nivolumab then ipilimumab, or the reverse, randomized 1:1.

The CDR3 has 16 amino acids. Germline trimming cut 5 bases from V and 2 bases from J; bases unmatched to any gene: 6. The germline V gene has CDR1 SGHNT and CDR2 YENEEA. The source material was tumor tissue (inferred from file names), sampled from a patient given nivolumab and ipilimumab in sequence. The sequence came from a human donor with melanoma. The genes are TRBV11-3 and TRBJ2-5; 12 nucleotides match TRBD2. CDR3 region: CASSMTGTSGQETQYF. The CDR3 DNA is TGTGCCAGCAGCATGACCGGGACTAGCGGGCAAGAGACCCAGTACTTC.